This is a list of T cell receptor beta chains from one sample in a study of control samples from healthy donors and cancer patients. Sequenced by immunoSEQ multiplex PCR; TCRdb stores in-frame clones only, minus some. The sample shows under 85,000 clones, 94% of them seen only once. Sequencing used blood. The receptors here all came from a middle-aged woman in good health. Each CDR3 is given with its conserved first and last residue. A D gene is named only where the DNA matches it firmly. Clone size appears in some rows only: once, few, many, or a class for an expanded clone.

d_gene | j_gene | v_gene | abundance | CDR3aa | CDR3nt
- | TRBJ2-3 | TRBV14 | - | CASSQARRDLSTDTQYF | TGTGCCAGCAGCCAAGCACGGCGGGACCTCAGCACAGATACGCAGTATTTT
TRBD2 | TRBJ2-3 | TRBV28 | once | CASSQNRRGYTDTQYF | TGTGCCAGCAGCCAAAATCGGCGGGGGTACACAGATACGCAGTATTTT
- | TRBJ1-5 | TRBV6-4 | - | CASSEGDNQPQHF | TGTGCCAGCAGTGAGGGCGACAATCAGCCCCAGCATTTT
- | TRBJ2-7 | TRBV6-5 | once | CASMNRVGTYEQYF | TGTGCCAGTATGAACAGGGTCGGCACCTACGAGCAGTACTTC
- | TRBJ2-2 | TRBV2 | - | CASILTNTGELFF | TGTGCCAGCATACTTACGAACACCGGGGAGCTGTTTTTT
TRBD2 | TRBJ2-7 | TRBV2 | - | CASSPGGGWPYEQYF | TGTGCCAGCAGCCCGGGGGGAGGGTGGCCCTACGAGCAGTACTTC
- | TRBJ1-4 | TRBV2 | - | CASTSSFGLFF | TGTGCCAGCACCAGCAGCTTCGGACTGTTTTTT
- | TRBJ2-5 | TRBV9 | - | CASSPAGTSQETQYF | TGTGCCAGCAGCCCCGCGGGGACCAGTCAAGAGACCCAGTACTTC
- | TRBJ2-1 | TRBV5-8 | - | CASRSLRVEQFF | TGTGCCAGCAGAAGCTTACGGGTGGAGCAGTTCTTC
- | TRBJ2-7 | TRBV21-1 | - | CASSTKREGRGEQYF | TGTGCCAGCAGCACCAAGCGGGAGGGTCGGGGTGAGCAGTACTTC
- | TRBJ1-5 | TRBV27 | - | CASSFVRVGGSNQPQHF | TGTGCCAGCAGTTTTGTGAGGGTGGGTGGAAGCAATCAGCCCCAGCATTTT
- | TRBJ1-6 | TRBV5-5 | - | CASSLQTNNSPLHF | TGTGCCAGCAGCTTACAGACAAATAATTCACCCCTCCACTTT
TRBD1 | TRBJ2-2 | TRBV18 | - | CASSRTGGTGELFF | TGTGCCAGCTCACGGACAGGGGGCACCGGGGAGCTGTTTTTT
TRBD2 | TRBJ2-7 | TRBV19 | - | CASSIHQLAGAYEQYF | TGTGCCAGTAGTATCCACCAACTAGCGGGAGCCTACGAGCAGTACTTC
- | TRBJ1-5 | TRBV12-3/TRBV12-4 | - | CASSLMRNQPQHF | TGTGCCAGCAGTTTAATGCGAAATCAGCCCCAGCATTTT
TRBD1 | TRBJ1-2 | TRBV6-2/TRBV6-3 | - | CASSYWGQRDYGYTF | TGTGCCAGCAGTTACTGGGGACAGCGGGACTATGGCTACACCTTC
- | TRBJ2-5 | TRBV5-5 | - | CASSVGRTDPETQYF | TGTGCCAGCAGCGTGGGCCGGACCGACCCGGAGACCCAGTACTTC
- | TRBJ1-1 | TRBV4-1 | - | CASSQDGGRGVSNTEAFF | TGCGCCAGCAGCCAAGATGGTGGTCGGGGGGTGAGTAACACTGAAGCTTTCTTT
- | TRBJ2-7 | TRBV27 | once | CASSLGGYEQYF | TGTGCCAGCAGTTTAGGGGGATACGAGCAGTACTTC
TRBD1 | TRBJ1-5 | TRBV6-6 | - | CASSPGQGVQPQHF | TGTGCCAGCAGTCCGGGACAGGGGGTTCAGCCCCAGCATTTT
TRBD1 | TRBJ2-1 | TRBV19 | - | CASSKEDRVYNEQFF | TGTGCCAGTAGTAAGGAGGACAGGGTCTACAATGAGCAGTTCTTC
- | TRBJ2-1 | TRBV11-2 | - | CASSLAHDEQFF | TGTGCCAGCAGCTTAGCTCACGATGAGCAGTTCTTC